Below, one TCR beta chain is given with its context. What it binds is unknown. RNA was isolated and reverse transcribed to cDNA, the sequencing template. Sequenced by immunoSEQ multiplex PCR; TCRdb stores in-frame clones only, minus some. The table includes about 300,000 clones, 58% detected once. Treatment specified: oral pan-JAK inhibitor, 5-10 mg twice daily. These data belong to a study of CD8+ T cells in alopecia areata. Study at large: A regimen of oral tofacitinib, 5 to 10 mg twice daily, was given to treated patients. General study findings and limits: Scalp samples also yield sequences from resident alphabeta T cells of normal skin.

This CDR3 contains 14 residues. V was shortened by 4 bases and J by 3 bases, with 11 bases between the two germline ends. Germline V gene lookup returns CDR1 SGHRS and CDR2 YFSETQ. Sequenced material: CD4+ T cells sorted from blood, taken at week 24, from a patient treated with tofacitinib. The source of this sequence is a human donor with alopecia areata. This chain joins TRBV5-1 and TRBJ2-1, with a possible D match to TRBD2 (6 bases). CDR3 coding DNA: TGCGCCAGCAGCCCGGAGGGCAGCTACAATGAGCAGTTCTTC. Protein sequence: CASSPEGSYNEQFF.